The present entry profiles one T cell receptor (beta chain) with its context. The antigen remains undetermined. The entry originates in a study of OX40 agonist ivuxolimab in advanced cancers. Across the study: Earlier treatment with anti-PD-1, anti-PD-L1 or anti-CTLA-4 was permitted, and approximately 38% had received some. Three patients got partial responses; one had hepatocellular carcinoma and two had cutaneous melanoma. Study results and caveats: Antigen specificity remained undetermined for the expanded peripheral T cells.

Germline V gene data show CDR1 as MNHNY and CDR2 as SVGAGI (reference sequence). The CDR3 extends over 16 amino acids. The V and J ends lost 5 bases and 3 bases, in that order; junction bases with no gene match: 6. Clones were read by immunoSEQ multiplex PCR, and TCRdb kept only the in-frame ones, dropping some. The repertoire holds about 42,000 clones, with over 75% as singletons. V is TRBV6-6 and J is TRBJ1-6, with TRBD1 identical over 8 bases. This clonotype was obtained from an adult with an advanced solid tumor such as melanoma, head and neck, liver or kidney cancer. This specimen was CD4+ or CD8+ T cells sorted from blood, taken in a trial of the OX40 agonist ivuxolimab. CDR3 region: CASSGGQANYNSPLHF. CDR3 nucleotide sequence: TGTGCCAGCAGTGGGGGACAGGCAAACTATAATTCACCCCTCCACTTT.